The sequence of this T cell receptor beta chain was determined in a study of beta chain features in type 1 diabetes. Study-wide findings and caveats: Patients with type 1 diabetes carried fewer insertions and had more deletions at their VDJ junctions. It was possible that PCR favored shorter templates, equally so in patients and controls. When Type 1 diabetes patients were examined, their TCRB CDR3s proved moderately but significantly shorter in all four CD4+ subsets. For patients, the naive, central memory and Treg TCRB repertoires appeared more alike than for healthy donors.

Of note for this clone: The antigen is unknown.

The CDR3 consists of 14 residues. The V and J ends lost 7 bases and 5 bases, in that order; junction bases with no gene match: 4. Germline V gives CDR1 MDHEN, CDR2 SYDVKM. Of the isolated RNA, all was reverse transcribed, and so the sequenced material was expressed TCRB transcripts. Approximately 3.5 million reads, on average, came from each naive, central memory and regulatory T cell sample. Only in-frame clones appear in the TCRdb table, and some are missing; sequencing was by immunoSEQ multiplex PCR. The data show 240,000 or so clones, over 20% seen once. Material: naive CD4+ T cells from blood. The sequence derives from a woman aged 40 to 49 with type 1 diabetes. The chain has TRBV28 and TRBJ2-3; 12 bases line up with TRBD2. CDR3 DNA: TGTGCCAGCATCCTAGCGGGGGGGGGAGATACGCAGTATTTT. The encoded protein is CASILAGGGDTQYF.